Below, 25 T cell receptor beta chains from the same sample are listed, as sequenced in a study of molecular identifiers for immune sequencing clone quantification. Each CDR3 protein gets one entry after TCRdb re-called the PCR reads with MiXCR. Altogether 30,000 to 45,000 distinct CDR3 sequences are present, approximately 18% being singletons, with the ten largest covering roughly 6.6%. What was sequenced was naive CD8+ T cells from blood, with Jurkat cell RNA spiked in. The subset here: FACS-sorted CD8+CD4-CCR7+CD45RA+ naive T cells. The receptors were gathered from a human donor in good health. Some libraries in this study had Jurkat cell RNA spiked in.

This clonotype has at least ten counts. The chain employs TRBV29-1 and TRBJ2-2; 8 bases are shared with TRBD2. Germline values: CDR1 SQVTM, CDR2 ANQGSEA. The J segment lost 5 bases and the V segment lost 6 bases, leaving 11 bases of the junction unmatched. CDR3 length: 15 residues. The CDR3 is CSVDPGLEVTGELFF. The CDR3 nucleotides read TGCAGCGTCGATCCGGGACTAGAGGTGACCGGGGAGCTGTTTTTT.

This chain uses TRBV7-9 with TRBJ2-1; no reliable D call. The CDR3 totals 17 residues. Trimming stripped 3 bases from V and 9 bases from J, with 24 bases between. Germline CDR1 is SEHNR and CDR2 is FQNEAQ (reference sequence). CDR3 sequence: CASSLVASGFFLGEQFF. CDR3 sequence (DNA): TGTGCCAGCAGCTTGGTGGCTAGTGGCTTTTTCCTGGGTGAGCAGTTCTTC.

The rearrangement uses TRBV4-1 and TRBJ2-5; D gene unclear. Trimming left V 5 bases short and J 5 bases short, with 15 bases between. The germline CDR1 and CDR2 sequences are MGHRA and YSYEKL. The CDR3 sequence is 14 residues long. The CDR3 reads CASSFTGQRETQYF. The CDR3 region has the DNA TGCGCCAGCAGCTTTACCGGGCAAAGGGAGACCCAGTACTTC.

The rearrangement links TRBV20-1 to TRBJ1-1; perhaps TRBD1 as D (5 bases). Germline loops: CDR1 DFQATT, CDR2 SNEGSKA (reference sequence). V lost 3 bases and J lost 1, with 21 bases in between. This CDR3 spans 17 amino acids. CDR3 DNA: TGCAGTGCTAGGCTTCGTGACAGATACCTTACGAACACTGAAGCTTTCTTT. Residues: CSARLRDRYLTNTEAFF.

The table lists this clonotype with many counts. The V gene is TRBV6-2 or TRBV6-3, the J gene TRBJ2-1, with TRBD2 matching over 10 bases. From germline, CDR1 is MNHEY and CDR2 SVGEGT. The CDR3 covers 16 residues. Trimming at V came to 5 bases and at J to 3 bases, leaving 7 bases not matched to a gene. CDR3 sequence: CASSNAGTSVYNEQFF. The CDR3 DNA reads as TGTGCCAGCAGTAACGCCGGGACTAGCGTCTACAATGAGCAGTTCTTC.

The sample holds many counts of this clonotype. The chain recombines TRBV7-9 with TRBJ2-1, with 9 bases lining up with TRBD2. The CDR3 totals 18 residues. V was clipped by 5 bases and J by 2 bases; unmatched bases: 13. Looked up from germline, CDR1 is SEHNR and CDR2 is FQNEAQ (reference sequence). The CDR3 spells CASSPSGGLAGPYNEQFF. CDR3 nucleotides: TGTGCCAGCAGCCCAAGCGGCGGTCTAGCGGGGCCCTACAATGAGCAGTTCTTC. The variable domain in full, completed from reference TRBV7-9 and TRBJ2-1, reads DTGVSQNPRHKITKRGQNVTFRCDPISEHNRLYWYRQTLGQGPEFLTYFQNEAQLEKSRLLSDRFSAERPKGSFSTLEIQRTEQGDSAMYLCASSPSGGLAGPYNEQFFGPGTRLTVL.

This clonotype has at least ten counts. CDR3 nucleotides: TGTGCCAGCAGCCGGGACACCTCCCCCGGGGAGCTGTTTTTT. This codes for CASSRDTSPGELFF. The V and J genes are TRBV11-3 and TRBJ2-2; tentative D call: TRBD1 (6 bases). The CDR3 is 14 residues long. The V and J ends lost 5 bases and 6 bases respectively, with 13 bases between them. Germline values: CDR1 SGHNT, CDR2 YENEEA.

The chain employs TRBV4-2 and TRBJ2-7; 8 bases are a match to TRBD1. The trim removed 0 bases at V and 5 bases at J, leaving 6 bases unmatched. This CDR3 is 15 amino acids long. Germline values: CDR1 LGHNA, CDR2 YNFKEQ. Written as DNA, the CDR3 is TGTGCCAGCAGCCAAGATCAGGGGGCCGGGAACGAGCAGTACTTC. It specifies CASSQDQGAGNEQYF.

This clonotype was counted at least ten times. This chain uses TRBV4-3 with TRBJ2-1; TRBD2 matches 10 bases. This CDR3 has 15 amino acids. Germline V gene data show CDR1 as LGHNA and CDR2 as YSLEER. V lost 5 bases, J lost 7 bases, and 8 bases stayed unmatched. The CDR3 loop is CASSNLAGVLNEQFF. The DNA for the CDR3 is TGCGCCAGCAGCAACCTAGCGGGAGTACTGAATGAGCAGTTCTTC.

Ten or more counts support this clonotype. The V and J genes are TRBV7-2 and TRBJ2-5; TRBD1 matches at 7 bases. The germline gives CDR1 SGHTA, CDR2 FQGNSA. The ends lost 3 bases at V and 2 bases at J; junction bases unmatched: 3. This CDR3 region has 14 residues. CDR3 in amino acids: CASSLPGQQETQYF. The CDR3 region has the DNA TGTGCCAGCAGCTTGCCGGGACAGCAAGAGACCCAGTACTTC.

The chain links TRBV28 to TRBJ2-1; 7 positions agree with TRBD2. The germline gives CDR1 MDHEN, CDR2 SYDVKM. The CDR3 extends over 16 amino acids. The V gene end was trimmed by 4 bases and the J gene end by 5 bases; junction bases not matched to a gene: 11. The CDR3 sequence is CASSYPSGAPHNEQFF. The CDR3 DNA is TGTGCCAGCAGTTACCCTAGCGGAGCCCCTCACAATGAGCAGTTCTTC.

The rearrangement uses TRBV7-2 and TRBJ2-7, with 8 positions matching TRBD1. CDR3 length: 17 residues. Germline V gene data show CDR1 as SGHTA and CDR2 as FQGNSA. V lost 4 bases and J lost 2; bases outside the gene matches: 13. The CDR3, as DNA: TGTGCCAGCAGCTCGTCCCTCCGGACAGGGATTACCTACGAGCAGTACTTC. Translating gives CASSSSLRTGITYEQYF.

This clonotype was seen repeatedly, ten times or more. The genes are TRBV9 and TRBJ2-2; 9 positions agree with TRBD2. The CDR3 length is 16 residues. V lost 2 bases to trimming and J lost 5 bases; unmatched junction nucleotides: 7. Germline V gene data show CDR1 as SGDLS and CDR2 as YYNGEE. This CDR3 reads CASSVPAGGPTGELFF. DNA of the CDR3: TGTGCCAGCAGCGTCCCTGCGGGAGGGCCTACCGGGGAGCTGTTTTTT. Full variable domain (outside the CDR3, taken from reference TRBV9 and TRBJ2-2): DSGVTQTPKHLITATGQRVTLRCSPRSGDLSVYWYQQSLDQGLQFLIQYYNGEERAKGNILERFSAQQFPDLHSELNLSSLELGDSALYFCASSVPAGGPTGELFFGEGSRLTVL.

This clonotype was seen repeatedly, ten times or more. This sequence joins TRBV21-1 and TRBJ2-3; TRBD1 was called by the table and not checked on the DNA. TRBV21-1 is a documented pseudogene. The length of the CDR3 is 14 residues. CDR3 sequence reads: CASSRSGITDTQYF. The CDR3 coding sequence is TGTGCCAGCAGCAGATCAGGGATTACAGATACGCAGTATTTT.

The chain employs TRBV12-5 and TRBJ2-3; D might be TRBD1 (6 bases). V lost 6 bases to trimming and J lost 4 bases, with 11 bases between them. The V gene's germline CDR1 is LGHNT and CDR2 FRNRAP. This CDR3 contains 13 residues. The CDR3 nucleotides read TGTGCTAGTGGCTGGACAGACTCAGATACGCAGTATTTT. Amino acids: CASGWTDSDTQYF.

This clonotype was seen only once. A read error is possible here, since a much larger clone lies one base away. The rearrangement links TRBV6-5 to TRBJ2-5; possible D gene TRBD1, 6 bases. Trimming pared 6 bases from V and 9 bases from J, leaving 17 bases between. CDR1 is MNHEY, CDR2 SVGAGI, per germline. This CDR3 has 13 amino acids. Written as DNA, the CDR3 is TGTGCCAGCAGAACGGGACACGAGGAGTCCCAGTACTTC. Its translation: CASRTGHEESQYF.

This clonotype was seen many times. The chain couples TRBV10-3 to TRBJ2-2; 16 nucleotides agree with TRBD2. This CDR3 spans 16 amino acids. The trim removed 8 bases at V and 6 bases at J, leaving 6 bases unmatched. Germline lookup yields CDR1 ENHRY and CDR2 SYGVKD. CDR3 bases: TGTGCCATCGGGACTAGCGGGAGGGCCGGTCCCGGGGAGCTGTTTTTT. The encoded protein is CAIGTSGRAGPGELFF.

This clonotype turned up a few times. Possible read error: a much larger clone is one base away. The chain uses TRBV7-9 and TRBJ2-7; D might be TRBD2 (6 bases). The V and J ends lost 1 base and 5 bases respectively, with 6 bases between them. CDR1 SEHNR and CDR2 FQNEAQ come from the germline V gene (reference sequence). This CDR3 comprises 12 residues. CDR3 residues: CASSLGGDEQYF. The CDR3 region has the DNA TGTGCCAGCAGCTTAGGGGGGGACGAGCAGTACTTC.

About this clonotype: The junction shows a germline mismatch at one end, possibly a read error. The chain recombines TRBV4-3 with TRBJ2-1, with D possibly TRBD2 on 6 matching bases. This CDR3 has 15 residues. Germline V gives CDR1 LGHNA, CDR2 YSLEER. The CDR3 sequence: CASSQDGGYYNEQLF. The CDR3, as DNA: TGCGCCAGCAGCCAAGATGGGGGGTACTACAATGAGCAGCTTTTC.

Points on this clonotype: A much larger clone differs by one base, so this may be a read error. The chain carries TRBV4-2 and TRBJ2-1; 9 positions agree with TRBD2. The V gene's germline CDR1 is LGHNA and CDR2 YNFKEQ. CDR3 length: 16 residues. The CDR3, as DNA: TGTGCCAGCAGCCAAGAGTGGGGGACTAGCTACAATGAGCAGCTCTTC. Protein product: CASSQEWGTSYNEQLF.

Points on this clonotype: It may be a read error: a sequence one base away is much more abundant. The chain links TRBV13 to TRBJ2-3; no clear D. This CDR3 has 16 residues. The germline V gene has CDR1 PRHDT and CDR2 FYEKMQ (reference sequence). Between the trimmed V and J ends, which lost 8 bases and 1 base, there was a span of 19 bases. CDR3: CASGSQRTRRTDTQYF. In DNA form, the CDR3 reads TGTGCCAGCGGCTCCCAGAGGACGCGACGCACAGATACGCAGTATTTT.

Concerning this clonotype itself: This sequence may be a read error, since a much larger clone differs from it by one base. V usage is TRBV5-5 and J usage is TRBJ2-3; 9 bases are a match to TRBD2. The germline V gene encodes CDR1 SGHKS and CDR2 YYEKEE (reference sequence). CDR3 length: 15 amino acids. The CDR3 DNA sequence: TGTGCCAGCAGCAAGCTAGCGGGGAGCACAGATATGCAGTATTTT. Amino acids: CASSKLAGSTDMQYF.

This clonotype was seen only a few times. The chain has TRBV29-1 and TRBJ2-6, with 7 positions matching TRBD1. Trimming at V came to 5 bases and at J to 9 bases, leaving 4 bases not matched to a gene. Germline V lookup: CDR1 SQVTM, CDR2 ANQGSEA. The CDR3 contains 12 residues. CDR3 in DNA: TGCAGCGTTATTTGGACAGGCAACGTCCTGACTTTC. Residues: CSVIWTGNVLTF.

In this sample, this clonotype turned up once. This sequence joins TRBV5-1 and TRBJ1-1; a weak D match, TRBD1 (5 bases). Germline V gene lookup returns CDR1 SGHRS and CDR2 YFSETQ. This CDR3 contains 14 residues. The V end was cut by 3 bases, the J end by 7 bases, with 16 bases between. The CDR3 sequence: CASSSGMGLFEAFF. The CDR3 DNA reads as TGCGCCAGCAGCTCAGGGATGGGGCTTTTTGAAGCTTTCTTT.

Of note for this clonotype: This CDR3 fails to terminate in the conserved phenylalanine or tryptophan, so it likely reflects a read error. V and J are TRBV16 and TRBJ1-5; D unclear. This CDR3 spans 16 amino acids. The ends were cut back, 3 bases at V and 5 bases at J, with 17 bases in the middle. Per germline, CDR1 KGHSY and CDR2 FQNENV. CDR3 nucleotides: TGTGCCAGCAGCCAGCCGAGCCGAAGGGAAGATCAGCCCCAGCATTCT. Encoded protein: CASSQPSRREDQPQHS.